These T cell receptor beta chains were read from a single sample in a study of shared T cell receptors in the human thymus. Clones were sequenced by immunoSEQ multiplex PCR, and TCRdb holds only the in-frame ones, with some missing. The data hold 700,000 to 750,000 clones, with 80% to 90% observed a single time. This sample was shared with a second study, whose subject was human thymus T cells.

Sequencing was done on a sample of thymocytes. Receptors were obtained from a girl under two years old with a congenital heart defect. The CDR3 runs from the conserved cysteine through the conserved F or W. A D gene is named only where the DNA matches it firmly.

>TRBJ1-4|NA|TRBV5-1
TGCGCCAGCAGCTTACAGGGCCTTATAAATGAAAAACTGTTTTTT
CASSLQGLINEKLFF
>TRBJ1-4|TRBD1|TRBV11-2
TGTGCCAGCAGCTCCCCACCAGGGGGGAGCGGGGAAAAACTGTTTTTT
CASSSPPGGSGEKLFF
>TRBJ1-1|NA|TRBV10-3
TGTGCCATCAGTGAGTCGGCCAAATTTGAAGCTTTCTTT
CAISESAKFEAFF
>TRBJ1-6|TRBD1|TRBV27
TGTGCCAGCAGTTTACCCCCGGACAGGGAACGCGGCTCCTATAATTCACCCCTCCACTTT
CASSLPPDRERGSYNSPLHF
>TRBJ1-2|NA|TRBV7-2
TGTGCCAGCAGCCGGGGACACCTCTATGGCTACACCTTC
CASSRGHLYGYTF
>TRBJ2-5|NA|TRBV14
TGTGCCAGCAGTAGGATTTACATACAGGGCGCCGAGACCCAGTACTTC
CASSRIYIQGAETQYF
>TRBJ1-5|NA|TRBV5-3
TGTGCCAGGTACAGAGGCAATCAGCCCCAGCATTTT
CARYRGNQPQHF
>TRBJ1-2|NA|TRBV6-5
TGTGCCAGCAGTTACTCGAACAGCCCCCCCGGTGGCTACACCTTC
CASSYSNSPPGGYTF
>TRBJ1-1|TRBD1|TRBV6-1
TGTGCCAGCCGACCGGACAGGGCGAAGAACACTGAAGCTTTCTTT
CASRPDRAKNTEAFF
>TRBJ2-5|NA|TRBV5-1
TGCGCCAGCAGCTTGGAGCCCCACGGGGAAGGAGAGACCCAGTACTTC
CASSLEPHGEGETQYF